This TCR beta chain was recorded in a study of early T cells in non-severe SARS-CoV-2 infection. This clonotype was seen many times. J gave up 0 bases and V 5 bases, and 7 bases lay outside the gene matches. Germline lookup yields CDR1 SGHAT and CDR2 FQNNGV. This CDR3 has 16 residues. The protocol attached unique molecular identifiers to individual cDNA molecules. TCRdb re-analysed the 5' RACE reads in MiXCR, keeping a single row per CDR3 protein. The table shows 30,000 to 40,000 distinct CDR3 sequences, with around 4.3% occurring only once. This chain uses TRBV11-2 with TRBJ2-4, with 7 bases matching TRBD1. The clonotype originates from an adult who was a healthcare worker with PCR-confirmed SARS-CoV-2 infection or an uninfected control (not recorded which). Sequenced: whole blood. The DNA for the CDR3 is TGTGCCAGCAGCACCCCGGACAGGCTAGCCAAAAACATTCAGTACTTC. Residues: CASSTPDRLAKNIQYF.